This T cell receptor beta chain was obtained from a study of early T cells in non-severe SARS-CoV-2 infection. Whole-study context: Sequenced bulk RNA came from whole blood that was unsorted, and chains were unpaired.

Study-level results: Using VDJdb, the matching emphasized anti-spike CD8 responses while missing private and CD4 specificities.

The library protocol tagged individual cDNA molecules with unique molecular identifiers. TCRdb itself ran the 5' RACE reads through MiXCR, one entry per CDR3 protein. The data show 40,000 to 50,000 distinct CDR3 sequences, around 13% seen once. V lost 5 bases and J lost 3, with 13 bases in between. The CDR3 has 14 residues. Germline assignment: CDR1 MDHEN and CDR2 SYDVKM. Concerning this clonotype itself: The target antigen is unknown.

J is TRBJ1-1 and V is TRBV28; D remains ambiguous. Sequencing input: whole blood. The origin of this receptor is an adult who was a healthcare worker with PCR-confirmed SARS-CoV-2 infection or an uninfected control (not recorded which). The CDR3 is CASSKTVTDTEAFF. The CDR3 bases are TGTGCCAGCAGTAAAACAGTGACGGACACTGAAGCTTTCTTT.